The rows below give T cell receptor beta chains drawn from one sample of a study of blood T cells in healthy people across ages. One entry per CDR3 protein, called by TCRdb with MiXCR from the 5' RACE reads. The table records about a million distinct CDR3 sequences, 35% to 45% of them present only once. Sequencing was done on a sample of blood. These TCRs come from a man aged 18 to 35 in good health. CDR3s include the opening cysteine and the closing phenylalanine or tryptophan. The order of the fields is J gene, CDR3 length, clone size, V gene, D gene, CDR3 protein, CDR3 DNA. The D gene is left open where the match is weak. The listing skips clone size in some rows; elsewhere it reads once, few, many or a size class.

>TRBJ2-3|12|many|TRBV18|.
CASSPPPDTQYF
TGTGCCAGCTCACCACCCCCAGATACGCAGTATTTT
>TRBJ1-6|13|.|TRBV7-2|.
CASSLADLRALHF
TGTGCCAGCAGCTTAGCGGACCTCAGGGCCCTCCACTTT
>TRBJ2-1|17|.|TRBV4-2|.
CASSQGGVGRGANEQFF
TGTGCCAGCAGCCAAGGTGGAGTGGGGCGTGGGGCCAATGAGCAGTTCTTC
>TRBJ1-1|16|few|TRBV4-1|.
CASSQWFGLGNTEAFF
TGCGCCAGCAGCCAATGGTTCGGCCTTGGGAACACTGAAGCTTTCTTT
>TRBJ1-1|12|few|TRBV2|.
CASSEEDAEAFF
TGTGCCAGCAGTGAAGAGGACGCTGAAGCTTTCTTT
>TRBJ2-7|15|.|TRBV9|.
CASSLRDSPYNEQYF
TGTGCCAGCAGCCTCCGGGATTCTCCCTACAATGAGCAGTACTTC
>TRBJ1-2|14|few|TRBV6-6|.
CASSPGGFNYGYTF
TGTGCCAGCAGTCCCGGGGGCTTCAACTATGGCTACACCTTC
>TRBJ2-7|11|.|TRBV30|.
CAWSTTLEQYF
TGTGCCTGGTCGACTACTCTGGAGCAGTACTTC
>TRBJ1-1|14|.|TRBV20-1|.
CSAVSDMGATEAFF
TGCAGTGCGGTCTCAGACATGGGGGCCACTGAAGCTTTCTTT
>TRBJ2-2|16|.|TRBV6-6|TRBD2
CASSTLAGADTGELFF
TGTGCCAGCAGCACCCTAGCGGGGGCCGACACCGGGGAGCTGTTTTTT
>TRBJ1-4|14|.|TRBV12-3/TRBV12-4|.
CASSPPGRYEKLFF
TGTGCCAGCAGCCCTCCGGGACGGTATGAAAAACTGTTTTTT
>TRBJ2-6|17|.|TRBV6-5|.
CASSLEGRGSGANVLTF
TGTGCCAGCAGTTTAGAGGGTCGGGGCTCTGGGGCCAACGTCCTGACTTTC
>TRBJ2-1|16|.|TRBV7-8|TRBD2
CASSFARRLASNEQFF
TGTGCCAGCAGCTTCGCTCGGAGACTAGCGTCGAATGAGCAGTTCTTC
>TRBJ2-7|15|.|TRBV6-6|TRBD1
CASRAGQGPYNEQYF
TGTGCCAGCAGAGCAGGACAGGGACCCTACAATGAGCAGTACTTC
>TRBJ2-5|15|.|TRBV14|TRBD2
CASSQLGTRKETQYF
TGTGCCAGCAGCCAATTGGGGACTAGGAAAGAGACCCAGTACTTC
>TRBJ1-1|14|few|TRBV10-3|TRBD1
CAISTNRGNTEAFF
TGTGCCATCAGTACCAACAGGGGGAACACTGAAGCTTTCTTT
>TRBJ2-7|15|few|TRBV29-1|TRBD1
CSVETPDRVTYEQYF
TGCAGCGTTGAGACACCGGACAGGGTCACCTACGAGCAGTACTTC
>TRBJ2-3|16|once|TRBV13|.
CASSFRVGSSTDTQYF
TGTGCCAGCAGCTTTCGGGTCGGCAGTTCCACAGATACGCAGTATTTT
>TRBJ2-5|11|few|TRBV5-6|.
CASSLTKTQYF
TGTGCCAGCAGCTTGACGAAGACCCAGTACTTC
>TRBJ1-4|15|few|TRBV28|TRBD1
CASSRTGVRNEKLFF
TGTGCCAGCAGTAGAACAGGGGTACGGAATGAAAAACTGTTTTTT
>TRBJ2-2|17|.|TRBV4-1|.
CASSQIQGTLNTGELFF
TGCGCCAGCAGCCAAATCCAGGGAACCTTGAACACCGGGGAGCTGTTTTTT
>TRBJ2-2|16|.|TRBV5-1|TRBD2
CASSLRASGDTGELFF
TGCGCCAGCAGCTTGAGGGCTAGCGGGGACACCGGGGAGCTGTTTTTT
>TRBJ2-3|15|once|TRBV5-4|TRBD2
CASSSRLAGPDTQYF
TGTGCCAGCAGCTCACGACTAGCGGGGCCAGATACGCAGTATTTT
>TRBJ2-1|17|.|TRBV24-1|TRBD1
CATSDPSTGTAYNEQFF
TGTGCCACCAGTGATCCCTCTACCGGGACAGCCTACAATGAGCAGTTCTTC
>TRBJ2-5|14|few|TRBV6-1|.
CASRSISGLETQYF
TGTGCCAGCAGGTCAATTTCCGGCCTCGAGACCCAGTACTTC
>TRBJ1-2|14|.|TRBV12-3/TRBV12-4|TRBD1
CASSRTQGAGGYTF
TGTGCCAGCAGTCGGACCCAGGGGGCAGGTGGCTACACCTTC
>TRBJ1-1|14|.|TRBV4-3|.
CASSQMTGGTEAFF
TGCGCCAGCAGCCAAATGACAGGAGGCACTGAAGCTTTCTTT
>TRBJ1-2|13|.|TRBV7-2|.
CASSSTAHYGYTF
TGTGCCAGCAGCTCGACTGCTCACTATGGCTACACCTTC
>TRBJ2-3|20|.|TRBV9|TRBD1
CASSVVAPGQDEVDTDTQYF
TGTGCCAGCAGCGTAGTCGCCCCGGGACAGGACGAGGTTGACACAGATACGCAGTATTTT
>TRBJ2-2|15|.|TRBV29-1|.
CSVEDLTGNTGELFF
TGCAGCGTTGAAGATCTTACAGGCAACACCGGGGAGCTGTTTTTT
>TRBJ1-1|15|.|TRBV10-3|.
CAISELGVPNTEAFF
TGTGCCATCAGTGAGTTAGGGGTACCTAACACTGAAGCTTTCTTT
>TRBJ2-4|14|few|TRBV6-5|.
CASGPSGGKNIQYF
TGTGCCAGCGGACCGTCAGGAGGCAAAAACATTCAGTACTTC
>TRBJ1-4|12|.|TRBV10-3|.
CAISDAGEKLFF
TGTGCCATCAGTGATGCAGGGGAAAAACTGTTTTTT
>TRBJ1-2|15|.|TRBV4-1|TRBD1
CASSQPTGVRNGYTF
TGCGCCAGCAGCCAACCAACAGGGGTGCGAAATGGCTACACCTTC
>TRBJ2-1|14|.|TRBV2|.
CASSDRSRFNEQFF
TGTGCCAGCAGTGACAGAAGCAGGTTCAATGAGCAGTTCTTC
>TRBJ2-3|15|.|TRBV2|TRBD1
CASNELGQGVDTQYF
TGTGCCAGCAACGAACTGGGACAGGGAGTAGATACGCAGTATTTT
>TRBJ1-2|15|few|TRBV4-1|.
CASSQGHREAYGYTF
TGCGCCAGCAGCCAAGGCCACAGGGAGGCCTATGGCTACACCTTC
>TRBJ2-3|16|.|TRBV5-4|TRBD1
CASSSPGGRGTDTQYF
TGTGCCAGCAGCTCCCCAGGGGGCAGGGGCACAGATACGCAGTATTTT
>TRBJ2-7|14|.|TRBV5-5|.
CASSLGTALVAQYF
TGTGCCAGCAGCTTGGGTACAGCCCTTGTCGCCCAGTACTTC
>TRBJ1-6|13|.|TRBV20-1|TRBD1
CSATGQGDSPLHF
TGCAGTGCTACGGGACAGGGGGATTCACCCCTCCACTTT
>TRBJ2-5|13|.|TRBV20-1|TRBD1
CSASSGTGETQYF
TGCAGTGCTAGCTCCGGGACAGGGGAGACCCAGTACTTC
>TRBJ2-2|15|.|TRBV7-2|.
CASSLEATTLRELFF
TGTGCCAGCAGCTTAGAAGCGACTACACTCCGGGAGCTGTTTTTT
>TRBJ2-2|17|few|TRBV12-3/TRBV12-4|.
CASSSDPTESNTGELFF
TGTGCCAGCAGTTCAGACCCGACAGAGTCGAACACCGGGGAGCTGTTTTTT
>TRBJ1-1|14|.|TRBV28|.
CASSLSLPGRGAFF
TGTGCCAGCAGTTTATCCCTTCCAGGGCGAGGAGCTTTCTTT
>TRBJ2-2|15|few|TRBV20-1|.
CSARKGDLNTGELFF
TGCAGTGCTAGGAAAGGAGACCTGAACACCGGGGAGCTGTTTTTT
>TRBJ2-1|14|.|TRBV12-3/TRBV12-4|.
CASSLPRRNNEQFF
TGTGCCAGCAGTTTACCTCGGCGAAACAATGAGCAGTTCTTC
>TRBJ1-5|13|.|TRBV6-6|.
CASSYVGDQPQHF
TGTGCCAGCAGTTACGTAGGGGATCAGCCCCAGCATTTT
>TRBJ1-4|14|.|TRBV7-2|TRBD1
CASSLTGGAGKLFF
TGTGCCAGCAGCCTGACAGGGGGCGCCGGAAAACTGTTTTTT
>TRBJ1-2|13|few|TRBV4-1|.
CASSQDVDRYYTF
TGCGCCAGCAGCCAAGATGTCGACAGGTACTACACCTTC
>TRBJ2-1|15|.|TRBV12-3/TRBV12-4|TRBD2
CASSLASGGAPQQFF
TGTGCCAGCAGTTTAGCTAGCGGGGGGGCCCCACAGCAGTTCTTC
>TRBJ2-3|14|few|TRBV29-1|TRBD2
CSVEGLAGTDTQYF
TGCAGCGTTGAGGGACTAGCGGGTACAGATACGCAGTATTTT
>TRBJ1-1|13|.|TRBV7-9|.
CASLRDTYTEAFF
TGTGCCAGCCTTAGGGACACCTACACTGAAGCTTTCTTT
>TRBJ2-1|15|.|TRBV7-3|.
CASSLDGGLYNEQFF
TGTGCCAGCAGCTTAGATGGGGGGCTTTACAATGAGCAGTTCTTC
>TRBJ2-3|15|.|TRBV12-3/TRBV12-4|.
CASSHPGPTTDTQYF
TGTGCCAGCAGTCATCCGGGACCTACCACAGATACGCAGTATTTT
>TRBJ1-5|13|few|TRBV12-3/TRBV12-4|.
CASSADNFLPQHF
TGTGCCAGCAGTGCGGACAATTTTTTGCCCCAGCATTTT